This T cell receptor (beta chain) appears in the sequencing data of a study of shared clonotypes between healthy human individuals. CDR1 and CDR2 from the germline V gene are MDHEN and SYDVKM. Trimming took 8 bases from V and 6 from J, leaving 23 bases between them. This CDR3 spans 16 amino acids. The data were produced by immunoSEQ multiplex PCR, yet TCRdb's version contains in-frame clones alone and is incomplete. The table includes some 530,000 clones, more than 75% detected once. Donors comprised healthy HIV-negative adults lacking recent acute infections or vaccinations. This TCR came from a woman aged 40-49 years in good health. Some clones in this sample may be carry-over from other donors' samples. The sample comprised PBMCs. The chain employs TRBV28 and TRBJ2-1, with TRBD2 as a possible D gene (6 bases). As DNA, the CDR3 is TGTGCCAGCCGTTACCCGGGACTTGGGGCCCTCAATGAGCAGTTCTTC. It is translated as CASRYPGLGALNEQFF.